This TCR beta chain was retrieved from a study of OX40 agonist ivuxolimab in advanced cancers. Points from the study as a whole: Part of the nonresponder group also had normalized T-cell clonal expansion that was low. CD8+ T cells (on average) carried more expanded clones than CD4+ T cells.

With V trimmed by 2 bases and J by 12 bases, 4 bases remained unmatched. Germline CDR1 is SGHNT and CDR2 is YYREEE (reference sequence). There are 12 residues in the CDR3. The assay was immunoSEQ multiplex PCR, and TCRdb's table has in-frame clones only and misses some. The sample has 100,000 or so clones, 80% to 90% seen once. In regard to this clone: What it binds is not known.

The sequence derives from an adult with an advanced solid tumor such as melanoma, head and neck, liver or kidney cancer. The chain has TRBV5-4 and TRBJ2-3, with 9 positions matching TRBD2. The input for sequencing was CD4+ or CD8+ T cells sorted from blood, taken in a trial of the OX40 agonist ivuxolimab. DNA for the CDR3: TGTGCCAGCAGCTTCTTAGCGGGGGCCCAGTATTTT. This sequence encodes CASSFLAGAQYF.